This T cell receptor beta chain emerged from a study of blood T cells in healthy people across ages. Researchers isolated at least 7 million PBMCs per sample. Primed by a sample-barcoded 5' primer and a J-beta primer mix, a second PCR proceeded for about 6 to 11 cycles. The template-switch adaptor, which had 12 random nucleotides, put a tag on each cDNA molecule. TCRdb recomputed calls from the 5' RACE reads with MiXCR, one row per CDR3 protein. The sample has hundreds of thousands of distinct CDR3 sequences, about 50% seen once. This CDR3 spans 14 amino acids. The germline V gene has CDR1 KGHDR and CDR2 SFDVKD. Between the trimmed V and J ends, which lost 4 bases and 0 bases, there was a span of 6 bases.

This chain connects TRBV24-1 to TRBJ2-1; D gene unclear. This TCR came from a woman aged 80 or older in good health. The sample was blood. The CDR3 DNA reads TGTGCCACCAGTGAGCCAGTCTCCTACAATGAGCAGTTCTTC. Protein: CATSEPVSYNEQFF.